The present T cell receptor (beta chain) was sequenced within a study of T cells in Graves' hyperthyroidism and ophthalmopathy. Study-level findings and limits: Most expanded thyroid clonotypes above 0.001 also appeared in blood. Researchers report that a 13 V-J model separated ophthalmopathy from stable hyperthyroidism.

A few counts support this clonotype. Its antigen is currently unknown. Ophthalmopathy patients had Clinical Activity Score at least 3, NOSPECS grade at least 4, duration under 3 months. Any patient presenting with uncontrolled infection, other autoimmune disease, pregnancy or lactation was left out. Authors of the study amplified TCR beta CDR3 regions from RNA transcripts. During a first-round RT-PCR of the TCR CDR3, the HTBI primer set was used. TCRdb called the multiplex PCR reads again in MiXCR, with one record for every CDR3 protein. The sample gives about 640,000 distinct CDR3 sequences, roughly 20% of which show up once; about 34% is in the top ten. CDR3 length: 13 amino acids. V lost 8 bases and J lost 3; bases outside the gene matches: 4. Germline CDR1 is KGHSH and CDR2 is LQKENI.

The sample comprised blood. The V call is TRBV18, the J call TRBJ2-5, with 9 nucleotides matching TRBD2. The receptor's source is a young man with Graves' ophthalmopathy. The CDR3 nucleotides read TGTGCCAGCACTGTAGCGGGGGAAGAGACCCAGTACTTC. Its protein product is CASTVAGEETQYF. The full variable domain, rest sourced from reference TRBV18 and TRBJ2-5, is NAGVMQNPRHLVRRRGQEARLRCSPMKGHSHVYWYRQLPEEGLKFMVYLQKENIIDESGMPKERFSAEFPKEGPSILRIQQVVRGDSAAYFCASTVAGEETQYFGPGTRLLVL.